This is a list of T cell receptor beta chains from one sample in a study of somatic mutations in cytotoxic T cells in rheumatoid arthritis. The repertoire was sequenced with immunoSEQ multiplex PCR; TCRdb's copy has only in-frame clones and lacks some. The sample shows about 18,000 clones, roughly four fifths of them seen only once. The sample consisted of CD8+ T cells sorted from blood. Receptors originate from an adult with rheumatoid arthritis. Each CDR3 is given with its conserved first and last residue. Clone size is stated in some rows and not others, as once, few, many or a class when expanded.

CASSSSAYEQYF | TRBV11-2 | .
CASSSLGPYSNQPQHF | TRBV5-1 | .
CASSEAGGGNSPLHF | TRBV6-1 | medium-sized
CASSEVASVAYEQYF | TRBV6-1 | .
CASSATTRGENEQYF | TRBV7-9 | .
CASSFYVNTEAFF | TRBV5-5 | .
CASSATANTGELFF | TRBV11-2 | .
CASSPGGGGFSTDTQYF | TRBV9 | .
CASSATRQRMNTEAFF | TRBV2 | .
CASSFAASGGSTDTQYF | TRBV13 | .
CSAHRTNQQYF | TRBV20-1 | .
CASSPSEQYF | TRBV19 | .
CASSYPGGPQHF | TRBV6-5 | .
CASSQDPGGETDTQYF | TRBV4-1 | .
CATSGHWGDRRDYGYTF | TRBV15 | .
CASSQDSGRGRKETQYF | TRBV4-3 | .
CASSLGRGPREQYF | TRBV5-4 | .
CAWRPPPLAERNTGELFF | TRBV30 | .
CATSRGGLNEKLFF | TRBV25-1 | .
CAWDRKGLAGGGQFF | TRBV30 | .
CASSQDRSSEIDLDTQYF | TRBV4-3 | .
CASSQEGQGAYEQYF | TRBV4-3 | .
CASSLFAGGAEDTQYF | TRBV11-2 | .
CASSQQGSPYGYTF | TRBV28 | .
CASSPRGISYGYTF | TRBV19 | few
CASRPGLSYEQYF | TRBV5-1 | .
CSVGQGDSSGANVLTF | TRBV29-1 | once
CAISGWVGEYEQYF | TRBV10-3 | few
CASSPGGPQYF | TRBV7-9 | .
CASSLEGRGMGANGYTF | TRBV5-1 | .
CASRGGQGNGNEQFF | TRBV10-2 | .
CSVDTGEDYEQYF | TRBV29-1 | .
CASRLAGGPIHEQFF | TRBV19 | .
CASSFLSSYNEQFF | TRBV28 | .
CASSQGVSGSPDTQYF | TRBV4-2 | .
CASSLGTASTDTQYF | TRBV28 | .
CASSRRTSAAYEQYF | TRBV13 | .
CSASPRGGRVSGYTF | TRBV29-1 | .
CASRDATEMNTEAFF | TRBV5-4 | .
CASSQDRGTGGYEQYF | TRBV4-3 | .